This TCR beta chain came from a study of blood T cells in healthy people across ages. Study results and limitations: Naive T cell percentage showed a strong correlation with the diversity of TCR beta.

A second about 7 to 12 cycle PCR used barcoded and J-beta primers. Researchers report that each sample yielded at least 2.5 million CDR3-containing paired-end reads. TCRdb re-called the 5' RACE reads through MiXCR, storing one row per CDR3 protein. The sample has over 1.5 million distinct CDR3 sequences; approximately 50% are singletons. Germline V gives CDR1 LNHNV, CDR2 YYDKDF (reference sequence). The CDR3 runs to 14 residues. This clonotype has just one count. Its antigen remains unknown. The junction differs from germline at one of its ends, possibly a read error. The sequencing sample was made of blood. The chain combines TRBV15 with TRBJ2-1; no clear D. This receptor was identified in a woman aged 40 to 55 in good health. The DNA for the CDR3 is TGTGCCACCAGCAGAGGTTTCCGAGACAAGGAGCAGTTCTTC. Its protein product is CATSRGFRDKEQFF.